One and the same sample provided the 18 T cell receptor beta chains below, sequenced in a study of OX40 agonist ivuxolimab in advanced cancers. Libraries were prepared by immunoSEQ multiplex PCR; TCRdb keeps only in-frame clonotypes and omits some of them. The data contain about 100,000 clones, approximately 89% of them singletons. The input for sequencing was CD4+ or CD8+ T cells sorted from blood, taken in a trial of the OX40 agonist ivuxolimab. Every receptor here comes from an adult with an advanced solid tumor such as melanoma, head and neck, liver or kidney cancer.

CDR3 sequence: CASSKSHSGNTIYF. CDR3 sequence (DNA): TGTGCCAGCAGTAAATCCCACTCTGGAAACACCATATATTTT. The chain is built from TRBV27 and TRBJ1-3; D unresolved. The V gene lost 5 bases and the J gene lost 0 bases, with 8 bases spanning the gap. This CDR3 is built from 14 residues. CDR1 is MNHEY, CDR2 SMNVEV, per germline (reference sequence).

The chain combines TRBV5-6 with TRBJ1-5; the match to TRBD1 covers 7 bases. The germline V gene has CDR1 SGHDT and CDR2 YYEEEE. This CDR3 spans 15 amino acids. J lost 3 bases, V lost 4 bases, and 7 bases had no gene match. In DNA, the CDR3 is TGTGCCAGCAGCCAAAGGGGGCGCGTCAATCAGCCCCAGCATTTT. Translated, it gives CASSQRGRVNQPQHF.

The V call is TRBV27, the J call TRBJ1-4; D remains unclear. Trimming shortened V by 5 bases and J by 8 bases, and 15 bases separated the two germline ends. The CDR3 loop spans 14 amino acids. The V gene's germline CDR1 is MNHEY and CDR2 SMNVEV (reference sequence). As DNA, the CDR3 is TGTGCCAGCAGTCCTACCAGGTTTCACGAAAAACTGTTTTTT. It yields the protein CASSPTRFHEKLFF.

The chain employs TRBV7-9 and TRBJ2-3; 8 bases map to TRBD2. Germline V CDR1 and CDR2: SEHNR, FQNEAQ (reference sequence). Germline trimming cut 4 bases from V and 2 bases from J; bases unmatched to any gene: 11. CDR3 length equals 17 residues. The CDR3 region is CASSYPRAGGTTDTQYF. The CDR3 nucleotides read TGTGCCAGCAGCTACCCTCGGGCGGGAGGTACCACAGATACGCAGTATTTT.

This clone is a singleton in its sample. V gene TRBV7-3 combines with J gene TRBJ2-3; perhaps TRBD2 as D (6 bases). Trimming left V 5 bases short and J 2 bases short, with 14 bases between. The CDR3 runs to 15 residues. CDR1 SGHTA and CDR2 FQGTGA come from the germline V gene. The CDR3: CASSKAGGITDTQYF. For the CDR3, the DNA is TGTGCCAGCAGCAAAGCAGGAGGGATCACAGATACGCAGTATTTT.

The V gene is TRBV5-1, the J gene TRBJ2-5; D may be TRBD1 (5 bases). The assigned J gene may be wrong: the sequence end matches TRBJ2-7 better. The CDR3 is 15 residues long. The germline V gene has CDR1 SGHRS and CDR2 YFSETQ. CDR3 loop: CASSSHRQSSYEQYF. Written as DNA, the CDR3 is TGCGCCAGCAGCTCTCACAGACAGAGCTCCTACGAGCAGTACTTC.

This chain joins TRBV28 and TRBJ2-5; the D gene could be TRBD1 or TRBD2 (6 bases each). Trimming took 5 bases from V and 1 from J, leaving 8 bases between them. The CDR3 is made up of 13 amino acids. Germline CDR1 MDHEN, CDR2 SYDVKM. The CDR3 spells CASSGGGQETQYF. CDR3 DNA sequence: TGTGCCAGCAGTGGAGGGGGCCAAGAGACCCAGTACTTC.

V gene TRBV11-2 combines with J gene TRBJ2-1; TRBD2 matches 13 bases. V lost 2 bases to trimming and J lost 0 bases; unmatched junction nucleotides: 4. The CDR3 consists of 18 residues. Germline V lookup: CDR1 SGHAT, CDR2 FQNNGV. The CDR3 coding sequence is TGTGCCAGCAGCTTAACTAGCGGGGGGGCCAGCTCCTACAATGAGCAGTTCTTC. Its protein is CASSLTSGGASSYNEQFF.

The rearrangement uses TRBV7-2 and TRBJ2-1; 7 bases map to TRBD1. Germline assignment: CDR1 SGHTA and CDR2 FQGNSA. The CDR3 length is 14 residues. V shed 5 bases and J 2 bases; nucleotides not matched to a gene: 3. The CDR3 DNA sequence: TGTGCCAGCAGCCTAGGACAGGCCTACAATGAGCAGTTCTTC. Translation: CASSLGQAYNEQFF. Full variable domain (outside the CDR3, taken from reference TRBV7-2 and TRBJ2-1): GAGVSQSPSNKVTEKGKDVELRCDPISGHTALYWYRQSLGQGLEFLIYFQGNSAPDKSGLPSDRFSAERTGGSVSTLTIQRTQQEDSAVYLCASSLGQAYNEQFFGPGTRLTVL.

The chain has TRBV29-1 and TRBJ2-2; 7 nucleotides match TRBD1. Trimming at V came to 7 bases and at J to 1 base, leaving 6 bases not matched to a gene. Germline assignment: CDR1 SQVTM and CDR2 ANQGSEA. This CDR3 has 14 amino acids. The CDR3 coding sequence is TGCAGCGCAAACAGGGGCCAGAACACCGGGGAGCTGTTTTTT. As protein: CSANRGQNTGELFF.

This chain connects TRBV19 to TRBJ1-3; unclear D gene. The germline gives CDR1 LNHDA, CDR2 SQIVND (reference sequence). There are 15 residues in the CDR3. V shed 3 bases and J shed 0 bases, with 9 bases lying between them. The CDR3 region is CASSIYGISGNTIYF. CDR3 coding DNA: TGTGCCAGTAGTATTTACGGGATCTCTGGAAACACCATATATTTT. Variable domain in full (rest from reference TRBV19 and TRBJ1-3): DGGITQSPKYLFRKEGQNVTLSCEQNLNHDAMYWYRQDPGQGLRLIYYSQIVNDFQKGDIAEGYSVSREKKESFPLTVTSAQKNPTAFYLCASSIYGISGNTIYFGEGSWLTVV.

V is TRBV6-1 and J is TRBJ2-3, with D perhaps TRBD2 (6 bases). With 0 bases removed from V and 7 bases from J, the gap between germline ends came to 14 bases. Germline loops: CDR1 MNHNS, CDR2 SASEGT. The CDR3 is 15 amino acids. CDR3 DNA sequence: TGTGCCAGCAGTGAAGCAGGGTGGGACTTAAATACGCAGTATTTT. Translation: CASSEAGWDLNTQYF.

The rearrangement joins TRBV6-6 to TRBJ2-3; a weak D match, TRBD1 (5 bases). Between the trimmed V and J ends, which lost 8 bases and 4 bases, there was a span of 13 bases. Germline V lookup: CDR1 MNHNY, CDR2 SVGAGI (reference sequence). The CDR3 totals 13 residues. The CDR3 loop is CASRQGGADTQYF. CDR3 bases: TGTGCCAGCCGCCAGGGCGGCGCAGATACGCAGTATTTT.

The chain combines TRBV2 with TRBJ1-1; a possible D gene is TRBD1 (5 bases). The V gene's germline CDR1 is SNHLY and CDR2 FYNNEI. V lost 6 bases and J lost 7, with 9 bases in between. The CDR3 length is 11 residues. The CDR3, as DNA: TGTGCCAGCAGGGGGGACGGTGAAGCTTTCTTT. It is translated as CASRGDGEAFF.

This rearrangement joins TRBV5-6 to TRBJ2-2; D not resolved. The CDR3 runs to 14 residues. The V end was cut by 4 bases, the J end by 6 bases, with 13 bases between. Germline V gene lookup returns CDR1 SGHDT and CDR2 YYEEEE. The CDR3 region is CASSRLSSAGELFF. CDR3 DNA: TGTGCCAGCAGCCGCTTGAGTTCAGCCGGGGAGCTGTTTTTT.

This chain connects TRBV5-1 to TRBJ2-7; possible D gene TRBD1, 7 bases. CDR3 length equals 15 residues. V lost 3 bases to trimming and J lost 1 base, with 14 bases between them. Germline V CDR1 and CDR2: SGHRS, YFSETQ. The CDR3: CASSWGDRQSYEQYF. The CDR3 DNA sequence: TGCGCCAGCAGCTGGGGGGACAGACAATCCTACGAGCAGTACTTC.

As for this clone: Other DNA sequences within the sample encode an identical CDR3. This rearrangement joins TRBV5-1 to TRBJ1-1; the D gene is possibly TRBD1 (5 bases). The V end was cut by 0 bases, the J end by 1 base, with 7 bases between. This CDR3 spans 14 amino acids. Germline-derived CDR1 and CDR2 are SGHRS and YFSETQ. CDR3 sequence (DNA): TGCGCCAGCAGCTTGGACGGGGGGAACACTGAAGCTTTCTTT. This encodes CASSLDGGNTEAFF.

The V gene is TRBV7-9, the J gene TRBJ2-2; no clear D gene. The germline CDR1 and CDR2 sequences are SEHNR and FQNEAQ (reference sequence). This CDR3 has 13 residues. V lost 5 bases, J lost 7 bases, and 11 bases lay in between. This chain's CDR3 is CASSTMGIGELFF. In nucleotides, the CDR3 is TGTGCCAGCAGCACTATGGGGATCGGGGAGCTGTTTTTT.